The present T cell receptor beta chain was sequenced within a study of T cell changes during pregnancy in multiple sclerosis. CDR3 size: 13 residues. The junction had 8 bases not matched to a gene; V was cut back by 5 bases and J by 8 bases. Germline CDR1 and CDR2: SEHNR and FQNEAQ (reference sequence). Libraries were prepared by immunoSEQ multiplex PCR; TCRdb keeps only in-frame clonotypes and omits some of them. The data contain approximately 60,000 clones, around 93% of them singletons. The rearrangement uses TRBV7-9 and TRBJ1-2; the match to TRBD1 covers 7 bases. The TCR sequence derives from a female donor with multiple sclerosis, enrolled in a pregnancy study. The sample consisted of CD8+ T cells from peripheral blood mononuclear cells, taken in the second trimester of pregnancy. The CDR3 spells CASSPKGALGYTF. CDR3 bases: TGTGCCAGCAGCCCAAAGGGGGCTTTAGGCTACACCTTC.